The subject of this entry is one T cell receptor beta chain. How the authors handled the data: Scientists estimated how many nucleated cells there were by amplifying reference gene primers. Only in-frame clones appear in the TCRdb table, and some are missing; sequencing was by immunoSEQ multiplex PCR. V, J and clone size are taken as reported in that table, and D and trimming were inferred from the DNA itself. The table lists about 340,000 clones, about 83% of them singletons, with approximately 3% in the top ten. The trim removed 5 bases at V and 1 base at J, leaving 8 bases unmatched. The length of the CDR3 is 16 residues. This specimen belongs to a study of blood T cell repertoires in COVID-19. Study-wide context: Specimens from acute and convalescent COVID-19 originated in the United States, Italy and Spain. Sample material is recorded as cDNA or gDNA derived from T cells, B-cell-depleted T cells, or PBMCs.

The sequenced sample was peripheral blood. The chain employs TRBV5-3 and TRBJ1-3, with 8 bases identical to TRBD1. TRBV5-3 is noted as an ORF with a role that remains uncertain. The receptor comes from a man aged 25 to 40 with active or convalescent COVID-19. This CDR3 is CARSPGTGGSGNTIYF. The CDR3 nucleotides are TGTGCCAGAAGTCCCGGGACAGGTGGGTCTGGAAACACCATATATTTT.